Following are 5 T cell receptor beta chains from one sample sequenced in a study of cytomegalovirus exposure and HLA in healthy donors. Primers for the PCR totalled 60 Vbeta and 13 Jbeta. TCRdb's copy holds only in-frame clones and misses some; the assay was immunoSEQ multiplex PCR. Of 70,000 to 90,000 clones detected, approximately 70% appear once; the ten largest clones hold 4.9%. The sample taken for sequencing was PBMCs. All receptors derive from a man aged 55 to 69 in good health and CMV-seropositive.

The chain has TRBV9 and TRBJ2-2; possibly TRBD1 for D (6 bases). The CDR3 is 13 residues long. V was cut by 4 bases and J by 6 bases, with 10 bases left in between. Germline V gene sequence: CDR1 SGDLS, CDR2 YYNGEE. The CDR3 loop reads CASSPPGAGELFF. Here the CDR3 DNA reads TGTGCCAGCAGCCCACCAGGGGCCGGGGAGCTGTTTTTT.

The V call is TRBV30, the J call TRBJ2-7; D possibly corresponds to TRBD2 (6 bases). This CDR3 is 13 amino acids long. CDR1 GTSNPN and CDR2 SVGIG come from the germline V gene (reference sequence). V shed 4 bases and J shed 1 base, with 11 bases lying between them. CDR3 sequence reads: CAWKTSVSYEQYF. The CDR3 region has the DNA TGTGCCTGGAAGACTAGTGTGTCCTACGAGCAGTACTTC. Full variable domain (rest looked up from reference TRBV30 and TRBJ2-7): SQTIHQWPATLVQPVGSPLSLECTVEGTSNPNLYWYRQAAGRGLQLLFYSVGIGQISSEVPQNLSASRPQDRQFILSSKKLLLSDSGFYLCAWKTSVSYEQYFGPGTRLTVT.

The CDR3 region has the DNA TGTGCCAGCAGCGTAGAGGCGGGGGGACCTGCTTACGAGCAGTACTTC. Encoded protein: CASSVEAGGPAYEQYF. The V gene is TRBV9, the J gene TRBJ2-7; the match to TRBD2 covers 8 bases. Germline assignment: CDR1 SGDLS and CDR2 YYNGEE. The CDR3 extends over 16 amino acids. The V segment lost 0 bases and the J segment 4 bases; nucleotides outside the gene matches: 9. Complete variable domain (other parts from reference TRBV9 and TRBJ2-7): DSGVTQTPKHLITATGQRVTLRCSPRSGDLSVYWYQQSLDQGLQFLIQYYNGEERAKGNILERFSAQQFPDLHSELNLSSLELGDSALYFCASSVEAGGPAYEQYFGPGTRLTVT.

The chain joins TRBV6-5 to TRBJ1-1; a weak D match, TRBD1 (5 bases). The CDR3 covers 16 residues. CDR1 MNHEY and CDR2 SVGAGI come from the germline V gene. V shed 0 bases and J shed 3 bases, with 14 bases lying between them. The CDR3 is CASSYSGGTFDTEAFF. In nucleotides, the CDR3 is TGTGCCAGCAGTTACTCCGGAGGGACTTTCGACACTGAAGCTTTCTTT.

The rearrangement uses TRBV5-1 and TRBJ2-7, with D hard to call. The germline V gene encodes CDR1 SGHRS and CDR2 YFSETQ. This CDR3 region has 15 residues. V was trimmed by 2 bases and J by 4 bases, leaving 16 bases between them. The CDR3 DNA follows: TGCGCCAGCAGCTTAAGAGACGGAGTTTTATACGAGCAGTACTTC. Its protein is CASSLRDGVLYEQYF.